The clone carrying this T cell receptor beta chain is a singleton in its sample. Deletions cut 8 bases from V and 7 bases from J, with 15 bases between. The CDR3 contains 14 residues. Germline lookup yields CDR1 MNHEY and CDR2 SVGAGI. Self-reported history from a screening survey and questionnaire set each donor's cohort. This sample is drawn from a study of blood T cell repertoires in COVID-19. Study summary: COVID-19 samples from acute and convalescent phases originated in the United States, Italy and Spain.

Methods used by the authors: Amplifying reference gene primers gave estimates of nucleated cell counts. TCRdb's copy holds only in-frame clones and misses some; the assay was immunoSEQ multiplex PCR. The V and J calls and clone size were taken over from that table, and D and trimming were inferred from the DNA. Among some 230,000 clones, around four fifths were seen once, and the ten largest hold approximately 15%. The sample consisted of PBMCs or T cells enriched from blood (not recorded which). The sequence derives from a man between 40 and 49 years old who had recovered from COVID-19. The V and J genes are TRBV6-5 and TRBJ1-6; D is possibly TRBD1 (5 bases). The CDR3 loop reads CASPVAEGNSPLHF. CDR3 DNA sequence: TGTGCCAGCCCTGTAGCGGAGGGGAATTCACCCCTCCACTTT.